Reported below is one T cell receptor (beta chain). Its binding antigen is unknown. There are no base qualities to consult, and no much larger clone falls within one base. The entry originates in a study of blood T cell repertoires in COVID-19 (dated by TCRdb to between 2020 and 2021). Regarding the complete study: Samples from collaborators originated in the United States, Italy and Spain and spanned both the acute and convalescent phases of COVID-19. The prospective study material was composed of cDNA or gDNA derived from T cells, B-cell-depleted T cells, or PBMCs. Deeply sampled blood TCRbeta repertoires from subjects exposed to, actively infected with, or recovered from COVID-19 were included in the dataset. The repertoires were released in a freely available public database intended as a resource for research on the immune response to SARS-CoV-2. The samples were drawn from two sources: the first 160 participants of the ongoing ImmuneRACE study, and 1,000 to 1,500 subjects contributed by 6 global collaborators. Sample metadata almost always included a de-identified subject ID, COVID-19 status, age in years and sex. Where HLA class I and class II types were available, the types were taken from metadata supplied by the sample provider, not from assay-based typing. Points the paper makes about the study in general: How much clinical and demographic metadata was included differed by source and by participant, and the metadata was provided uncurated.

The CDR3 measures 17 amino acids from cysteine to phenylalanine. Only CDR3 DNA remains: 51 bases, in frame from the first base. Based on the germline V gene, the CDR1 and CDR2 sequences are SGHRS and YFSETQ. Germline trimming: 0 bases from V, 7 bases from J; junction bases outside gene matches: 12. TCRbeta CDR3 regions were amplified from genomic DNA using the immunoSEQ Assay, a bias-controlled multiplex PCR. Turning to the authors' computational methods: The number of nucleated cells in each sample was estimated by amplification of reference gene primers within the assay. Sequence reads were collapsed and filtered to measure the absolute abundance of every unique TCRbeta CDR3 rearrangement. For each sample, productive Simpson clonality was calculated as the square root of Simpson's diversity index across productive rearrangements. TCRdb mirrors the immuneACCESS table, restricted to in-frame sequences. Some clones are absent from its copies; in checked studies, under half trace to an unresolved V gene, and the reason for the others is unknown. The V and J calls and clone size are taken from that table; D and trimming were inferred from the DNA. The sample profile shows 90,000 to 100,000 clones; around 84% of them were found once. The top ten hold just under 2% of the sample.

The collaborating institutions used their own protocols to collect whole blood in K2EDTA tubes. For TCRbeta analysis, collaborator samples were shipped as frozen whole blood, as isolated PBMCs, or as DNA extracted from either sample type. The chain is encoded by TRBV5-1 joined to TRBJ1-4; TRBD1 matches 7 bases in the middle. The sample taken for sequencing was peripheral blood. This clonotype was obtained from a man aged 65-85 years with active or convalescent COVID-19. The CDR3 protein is CASSLDLQGGPLEKLFF. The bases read TGCGCCAGCAGCTTGGACTTGCAGGGGGGACCTCTTGAAAAACTGTTTTTT.